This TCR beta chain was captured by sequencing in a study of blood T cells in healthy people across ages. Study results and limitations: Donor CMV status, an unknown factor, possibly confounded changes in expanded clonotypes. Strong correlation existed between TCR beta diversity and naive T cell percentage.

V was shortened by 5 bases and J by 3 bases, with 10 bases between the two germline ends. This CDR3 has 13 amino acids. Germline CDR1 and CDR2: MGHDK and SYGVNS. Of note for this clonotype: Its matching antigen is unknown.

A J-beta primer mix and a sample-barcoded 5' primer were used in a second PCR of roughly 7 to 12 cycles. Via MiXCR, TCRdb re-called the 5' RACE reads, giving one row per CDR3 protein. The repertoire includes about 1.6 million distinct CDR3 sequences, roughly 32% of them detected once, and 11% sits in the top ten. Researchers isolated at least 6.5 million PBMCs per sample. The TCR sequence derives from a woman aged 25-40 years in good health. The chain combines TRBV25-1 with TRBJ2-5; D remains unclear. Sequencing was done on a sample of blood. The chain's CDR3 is CASSYLSEETQYF. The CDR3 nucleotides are TGTGCCAGCAGTTATTTGAGCGAAGAGACCCAGTACTTC.